The clone carrying this T cell receptor (beta chain) was recorded many times. Its antigen is unidentified. The entry originates in a study of regulatory T cells in long-lasting Graves disease. General observations from the study: Graves' patients with persistent disease showed TCR diversity lower than patients newly diagnosed. Persistent cases favored TRBV28, TRBJ1-2 and TRBJ2-5.

The CDR3 runs to 13 residues. V shed 7 bases and J shed 4 bases, with 13 bases lying between them. Library construction for TCR beta used iRepertoire HTBI primers and Arm-PCR of CDR3 regions. TCRdb recomputed calls from the multiplex PCR reads with MiXCR, one row per CDR3 protein. The sample records about 620,000 distinct CDR3 sequences, less than 20% being singletons. Time point here: newly diagnosed GD, antithyroid drugs for less than 3 months. RNA extracted from PBMCs served as the sequencing template. These data also formed part of another study, on T cells in Graves' hyperthyroidism and ophthalmopathy. Per that paper: Exclusion of a patient resulted from uncontrolled infection, other autoimmune disease, pregnancy or lactation. The study used the HTBI primer set for a first-round RT-PCR of the TCR CDR3.

The chain joins TRBV12-3 or TRBV12-4 to TRBJ1-2; D is possibly TRBD1 (5 bases). This TCR was recovered from a woman aged 25 to 39 with Graves disease. The sequenced sample was peripheral blood mononuclear cells (PBMCs), obtained at new diagnosis, from a patient treated with antithyroid drugs. The DNA of the CDR3 is TGTGCCAGCAACTCCGGGACGTTCTATGGCTACACCTTC. It yields the protein CASNSGTFYGYTF.